One and the same sample provided the 21 T cell receptor beta chains below, sequenced in a study of cytomegalovirus exposure and HLA in healthy donors. The PCR had 60 Vbeta and 13 Jbeta primers. Sequenced by immunoSEQ multiplex PCR; TCRdb stores in-frame clones only, minus some. The repertoire holds roughly 92,000 clones, with around 81% as singletons. Specimen: PBMCs. The receptor source for this set is a woman in her 70s in good health and CMV-seropositive.

V gene TRBV10-1 combines with J gene TRBJ2-3, with TRBD2 matching over 8 bases. With 5 bases clipped from V and 0 bases from J, the junction kept 7 bases outside the gene matches. The CDR3 covers 16 residues. Germline CDR1 reads WNHNN; CDR2 reads SYGVQD (reference sequence). The CDR3 loop is CASSRTTSGSTDTQYF. CDR3 DNA sequence: TGCGCCAGCAGTCGTACAACTAGCGGTAGCACAGATACGCAGTATTTT.

The V gene is TRBV9, the J gene TRBJ2-7; possible D gene TRBD2, 7 bases. The V gene lost 4 bases and the J gene lost 0 bases, with 11 bases spanning the gap. The CDR3 extends over 14 amino acids. CDR1 SGDLS and CDR2 YYNGEE come from the germline V gene. In DNA form, the CDR3 reads TGTGCCAGCAGCCCGAGGGGGGGCTCCTACGAGCAGTACTTC. It codes for CASSPRGGSYEQYF.

V gene TRBV19 combines with J gene TRBJ2-5; D possibly corresponds to TRBD1 (6 bases). The end of the DNA aligns better with TRBJ2-7, so the J call may be wrong. The germline gives CDR1 LNHDA, CDR2 SQIVND (reference sequence). The CDR3 has 14 amino acids. In nucleotides, the CDR3 is TGTGCCAGTAGTCAACAGGGCATGACCTACGAGCAGTACTTC. Translating gives CASSQQGMTYEQYF.

The V call is TRBV19, the J call TRBJ2-1, with 7 bases that match TRBD2. The germline V gene has CDR1 LNHDA and CDR2 SQIVND (reference sequence). The CDR3 runs to 14 residues. Germline trimming cut 1 base from V and 4 bases from J; bases unmatched to any gene: 1. The CDR3: CASSIGGGYNEQFF. Written as DNA, the CDR3 is TGTGCCAGTAGTATAGGGGGGGGTTACAATGAGCAGTTCTTC.

The rearrangement uses TRBV18 and TRBJ1-3; tentatively, D is TRBD1 (5 bases). Trimming removed 0 bases from V and 2 bases from J, with 8 bases in between. The CDR3 consists of 15 residues. The germline CDR1 and CDR2 sequences are KGHSH and LQKENI. The CDR3 DNA reads TGTGCCAGCTCACCACCGGCCAGGGCTGGAAACACCATATATTTT. Amino acids: CASSPPARAGNTIYF.

The chain couples TRBV11-3 to TRBJ2-2, with TRBD2 matching over 11 bases. The CDR3 has 17 amino acids. From germline, CDR1 is SGHNT and CDR2 YENEEA. Losses at the gene ends were 5 bases for V and 1 base for J; bases not matched to a gene: 6. In DNA form, the CDR3 reads TGTGCCAGCAGCCTCGGCCTAGCGGGAGGGAACACCGGGGAGCTGTTTTTT. Protein sequence: CASSLGLAGGNTGELFF.

In DNA, the CDR3 is TGTGCCTGGAGTGTATGGCTAGCGGGCCGTAATGAGCAGTTCTTC. Translating it yields CAWSVWLAGRNEQFF. The chain combines TRBV30 with TRBJ2-1; 8 nucleotides line up with TRBD2. V was clipped by 0 bases and J by 7 bases; unmatched bases: 8. Germline V gives CDR1 GTSNPN, CDR2 SVGIG (reference sequence). The CDR3 consists of 15 residues.

This rearrangement joins TRBV7-9 to TRBJ2-6; 9 nucleotides align to TRBD1. Germline CDR1 is SEHNR and CDR2 is FQNEAQ (reference sequence). Losses at the gene ends were 0 bases for V and 0 bases for J; bases not matched to a gene: 3. This CDR3 is built from 18 residues. The CDR3 nucleotides are TGTGCCAGCAGCTTAGCGGGACAGGGCCTCTCTGGGGCCAACGTCCTGACTTTC. It is translated as CASSLAGQGLSGANVLTF.

This clone turned up a few times. This chain uses TRBV7-2 with TRBJ2-3; the D gene is possibly TRBD2 (6 bases). The CDR3 is 15 residues long. CDR1 is SGHTA, CDR2 FQGNSA, per germline. V was shortened by 5 bases and J by 2 bases, with 14 bases between the two germline ends. CDR3 nucleotide sequence: TGTGCCAGCAGCGTCGTAGGGACTCCCACAGATACGCAGTATTTT. It translates to CASSVVGTPTDTQYF.

The J gene is TRBJ2-2, the V gene TRBV30; TRBD2 matches 7 bases. CDR3 length equals 14 residues. V trimming: 2 bases; J trimming: 5 bases; junction bases outside the gene matches: 5. Per the germline V gene, CDR1 is GTSNPN and CDR2 is SVGIG (reference sequence). CDR3 protein: CAWSLLGGTGELFF. The CDR3 DNA sequence: TGTGCCTGGAGTCTACTGGGGGGGACCGGGGAGCTGTTTTTT.

The gene calls are TRBV18 and TRBJ2-3; no definite D call. Germline V gene sequence: CDR1 KGHSH, CDR2 LQKENI. CDR3 length: 16 amino acids. V was cut by 2 bases and J by 2 bases, with 14 bases left in between. The CDR3 is CASSPRQEGFTDTQYF. The CDR3 region has the DNA TGTGCCAGCTCACCAAGGCAGGAAGGATTCACAGATACGCAGTATTTT.

V and J are TRBV19 and TRBJ2-2; 7 bases are shared with TRBD1. J was trimmed by 0 bases and V by 1 base; bases with no gene match: 5. Germline CDR1 LNHDA, CDR2 SQIVND (reference sequence). The CDR3 extends over 17 amino acids. The CDR3 sequence is CASSIGSQGANTGELFF. CDR3 nucleotide sequence: TGTGCCAGTAGTATAGGCTCGCAGGGGGCGAACACCGGGGAGCTGTTTTTT.

The rearrangement joins TRBV28 to TRBJ2-1; 7 nucleotides agree with TRBD1. The CDR3 totals 15 residues. J gave up 10 bases and V 3 bases, and 12 bases lay outside the gene matches. The V gene's germline CDR1 is MDHEN and CDR2 SYDVKM. CDR3 nucleotides: TGTGCCAGCAGTTTGGTGACAGGGAAGGCGACGGAGCAGTTCTTC. It encodes CASSLVTGKATEQFF.

The chain carries TRBV7-2 and TRBJ2-3, with D perhaps matching TRBD1 (6 bases). Looked up from germline, CDR1 is SGHTA and CDR2 is FQGNSA. This CDR3 comprises 15 residues. Between the trimmed V and J ends, which lost 5 bases and 1 base, there was a span of 13 bases. In DNA, the CDR3 is TGTGCCAGCAGCGGGTGGGCAGGGGGCACAGATACGCAGTATTTT. Translating gives CASSGWAGGTDTQYF.

V usage is TRBV11-2 and J usage is TRBJ1-1; perhaps TRBD1 as D (6 bases). The CDR3 extends over 14 amino acids. V was clipped by 4 bases and J by 5 bases, with 14 bases between them. Germline loops: CDR1 SGHAT, CDR2 FQNNGV. The CDR3 sequence: CASSYIRGGTEAFF. The CDR3 DNA reads TGTGCCAGCAGCTATATCAGGGGTGGGACTGAAGCTTTCTTT.

The rearrangement joins TRBV29-1 to TRBJ2-7, with TRBD1 matching 8 bases. The germline V gene encodes CDR1 SQVTM and CDR2 ANQGSEA. Trimming cost V 1 base and J 4 bases; bases outside gene matches: 6. The CDR3 has 14 amino acids. The CDR3, as DNA: TGCAGCGTTGAAGTTAGTGGACAGGGTTACGAGCAGTACTTC. Its translation: CSVEVSGQGYEQYF.

A few counts support this clone. The CDR3 here is CASSISRDTFEAFF. Written as DNA, the CDR3 is TGTGCCAGTAGTATTTCCCGGGACACCTTTGAAGCTTTCTTT. The chain couples TRBV19 to TRBJ1-1, with D tentatively TRBD1 (6 bases). The CDR3 totals 14 residues. Germline values: CDR1 LNHDA, CDR2 SQIVND (reference sequence). V was trimmed by 3 bases and J by 7 bases, leaving 15 bases between them.

The genes are TRBV30 and TRBJ2-1; TRBD1 agrees at 10 bases. The CDR3 is 16 amino acids. V lost 2 bases, J lost 8 bases, and 12 bases stayed unmatched. Germline V lookup: CDR1 GTSNPN, CDR2 SVGIG (reference sequence). CDR3 sequence reads: CAWSLLRQGAGDEQFF. CDR3 in DNA: TGTGCCTGGAGTCTCCTACGACAGGGGGCGGGCGATGAGCAGTTCTTC. Variable domain in full (rest from reference TRBV30 and TRBJ2-1): SQTIHQWPATLVQPVGSPLSLECTVEGTSNPNLYWYRQAAGRGLQLLFYSVGIGQISSEVPQNLSASRPQDRQFILSSKKLLLSDSGFYLCAWSLLRQGAGDEQFFGPGTRLTVL.

This clone was counted a few times. This rearrangement joins TRBV29-1 to TRBJ2-1; unclear D gene. The CDR3 is 10 amino acids. The V and J ends lost 5 bases and 9 bases respectively, with 8 bases between them. Per the germline V gene, CDR1 is SQVTM and CDR2 is ANQGSEA. The CDR3 sequence: CSVRSFEQFF. DNA of the CDR3: TGCAGCGTTCGTTCTTTTGAGCAGTTCTTC.

This clone has more than one count but fewer than ten. The chain recombines TRBV7-9 with TRBJ2-5; TRBD1 agrees at 8 bases. The junction had 11 bases not matched to a gene; V was cut back by 6 bases and J by 5 bases. Germline lookup yields CDR1 SEHNR and CDR2 FQNEAQ (reference sequence). This CDR3 region has 15 residues. In DNA form, the CDR3 reads TGTGCCAGCAGGTTACGACAGGGGCCATTGGAGACCCAGTACTTC. As protein: CASRLRQGPLETQYF.

The chain recombines TRBV5-1 with TRBJ1-2; 10 nucleotides align to TRBD1. Per the germline V gene, CDR1 is SGHRS and CDR2 is YFSETQ. This CDR3 is 16 amino acids long. V lost 4 bases, J lost 6 bases, and 12 bases stayed unmatched. This chain's CDR3 is CASSPVPGQGRDGYTF. The CDR3, as DNA: TGCGCCAGCAGCCCCGTCCCGGGACAGGGGAGAGATGGCTACACCTTC.